This entry describes one T cell receptor (beta chain). It lacks a known antigen. No base quality values were provided; no much bigger clone lies one nucleotide off. These data are taken from a study of cytomegalovirus exposure and HLA in healthy donors (dated by TCRdb to 2016 to 2017). With respect to the entire study: In an earlier analysis of 587 of the donors, approximately 300 Gb of sequence data and 95 million to 130 million unique TCR beta sequences from about 179 million T cells were reported. The study aimed to test whether cataloging public T cell receptors could reveal signatures of past pathogen exposure. To decide whether each TCR beta V gene segment behaved as functional or pseudogenic, an earlier analysis of fewer than 750 of the donors relied on high-throughput TCR beta sequencing. Every discovery cohort repertoire had been produced on one sequencing platform. Besides the first cohort of 666 subjects, a separate validation cohort made up of 120 or so different subjects was used. In a later genetic analysis, genome-wide SNP genotypes for about three fifths of the roughly 670 donors were used, and that subset was treated as a discovery cohort. In the later analysis, no new phenotypic data were used to find candidate immune exposures; instead, reliance was placed on TCR beta sequences and their occurrence across donors. Among a few hundred genotyped donors of the cohort, an average of approximately 230,000 unique TCR beta nucleotide sequences were sequenced per donor, 15% to 20% of them non-productive. Typing coverage differed by locus: A, B, C, DRB1 and DQB1 were typed in roughly 620-630 donors, DQA1 in roughly 500, DPA1 in around 580, and DPB1 in 400 to 480. Class I and class II HLA loci were covered by the typing at four-digit resolution. To predict cytomegalovirus infection status, the study combined high-throughput TCR immunosequencing, statistical association of individual TCRs with disease status, and machine learning. A later analysis re-examined previously published TCR beta repertoires from over 500 donors and added high-resolution HLA genotyping to investigate patterns of TCR occurrence. The T cell repertoires of 666 subjects were profiled by immunosequencing and related to cytomegalovirus serostatus. About five DR-DQ haplotypes were treated as single units for association and clustering because of strong linkage in the cohort. Roughly 300 gigabases of sequencing data and 80 million or so unique TCR sequences were included in an early release covering several hundred HLA-typed donors. Donor age, sex, ethnicity and CMV serostatus were collected together with the repertoire data. Among the roughly 400 genotyped donors, more than 70% belonged to the genetic ancestry cluster associated with self-reported Caucasian donors.

In total, 630 or so healthy bone marrow donors made up the cohort. At the time of sampling, all cohort members were nominally healthy, though unrecorded immune exposures were likely present. The donor tested CMV seronegative and was one of the 352 seronegative cohort members. Each donor provided a peripheral blood sample, and peripheral blood mononuclear cells were used for TCR beta sequencing. Genomic DNA was extracted from the blood cell samples with the Qiagen DNeasy Blood Extraction Kit. Reading from cysteine to phenylalanine, the CDR3 counts 16 amino acids. Left in the record is the CDR3 DNA by itself, 48 bases read in frame from the first base. The CDR1 and CDR2 encoded by the germline V gene (reference sequence) are PRHDT and FYEKMQ. V trim: 5 bases; J trim: 2 bases; unmatched bases: 4. The library was prepared using the immunoSEQ multiplex PCR assay. For the multiplex PCR, a mixture combining 60 forward primers for TCR Vbeta segments and 13 reverse primers for TCR Jbeta segments was used. The CDR3 region of rearranged TCR beta genes was amplified from genomic DNA by a multiplex PCR assay. On the Illumina HiSeq System, the amplified TCR beta libraries were sequenced as 87-base-pair reads. The source study handled its data this way. In a later analysis, roughly 80 million unique TCR beta chains were counted across the approximately 620 repertoires, and approximately 11 million of these chains were shared by at least two donors. To remove PCR and sequencing errors, raw reads were error-corrected and collapsed into unique sequences using a nearest-neighbor algorithm that merged closely related sequences. V, D and J gene segments were assigned by aligning CDR3 sequences to IMGT reference sequences. For a sequence to be retained, a match of at least six nucleotides was required to both a V gene segment and a J gene segment. Rearrangements were called productive when the CDR3 lacked stop codons and stayed in frame with V and J; all others were non-productive. CDR3 was defined according to IMGT convention as the region running from the second conserved V-encoded cysteine to the conserved J-encoded phenylalanine. In an earlier analysis of around 570 of the donors, sequences lacking an unambiguous match to a single V gene segment were excluded. An earlier analysis of over 450 of the donors classified V segments as functional when productive rearrangements were above 56.7% and as segregating when the standard deviation between donors was above 5%. A statistical classification framework was developed to diagnose cytomegalovirus status using the catalog of TCR beta chain sequences. V and J gene assignment, in a later analysis, came from comparing TCR nucleotide sequences with IMGT/GENE-DB human TR gene sequences. In a later analysis, CDR3 sequences and most-parsimonious VDJ recombination scenarios were assigned using the TCRdist pipeline. A later analysis defined each TCR beta chain by its CDR3 amino acid sequence plus V-gene family, and excluded reads lacking a unique V-gene family. To address suspected cross-contamination and a sequencing artifact, a later analysis removed roughly 640 highly shared, low-generation-probability nucleotide sequences. A later analysis calculated a clonal expansion index for each public chain from normalized within-repertoire ranks of inferred template counts. Generation probabilities in a later analysis came from a VDJ recombination model fitted to out-of-frame rearrangements, and those results were checked against IGoR. In a later analysis, TCR-TCR, TCR-HLA and TCR-CMV co-occurrence was scored with hypergeometric tests, and a repertoire-size bias correction was applied to TCR pairs. To estimate false discovery rates, a later analysis permuted the HLA or CMV assignments 20 times. In a later analysis, co-occurring TCRs were grouped with DBSCAN, and TCRdist sequence similarity was added when clustering was performed within HLA-allele-positive subsets. Repertoires with fewer than 30,000 or more than 120,000 public chains, plus five repertoires with anomalous nucleotide sharing, were excluded from co-occurrence clustering. TCRdb carries this immuneACCESS record with in-frame sequences only. Its versions omit some clonotypes, under half of them owing to an unresolved V gene in the studies checked, with the rest unexplained. That table furnishes V, J and clone size, whereas the DNA furnished D and trimming. The sample contains about 89,000 clones, roughly 63% of them found a single time. The ten largest clones capture roughly 6% of the sample.

The study at large found these results: Presence/absence analyses assumed roughly uniform sequencing depth across donors, an assumption that may not hold. The study gave a list of 150 to 200 TCR beta chains associated with cytomegalovirus. Seventeen rarely observed V segments, including chromosome 9 orphons, were excluded from the earlier analysis of approximately 500 of the donors because counts were too low. A later genetic analysis reported fewer N-insertions in productive TCRs among donors in an Asian-associated ancestry cluster than the roughly 700-donor mean. According to a later analysis, parvovirus B19, influenza, CMV and Epstein-Barr virus appeared linked to several top co-occurrence clusters. Because some donors lacked HLA typing at each locus, the association tests relied only on the typed subset. A later analysis found that most CMV-associated TCR beta chains appeared HLA-restricted, with HLA associations seemingly driven largely by CMV exposure. A few of the identified cytomegalovirus-associated TCR beta chains were confirmed in vitro to be specific for cytomegalovirus antigens. Compared with equally common non-associated chains, HLA-associated TCR beta chains in a later analysis were more clonally expanded and had lower generation probabilities. Correlated functional status among segregating V segments might be attributable to linkage disequilibrium, but an unknown experimental factor could not be ruled out. A cluster of highly shared sequence variants was judged likely to be a technical artifact of the sequencing pipeline. The cohort was sequenced for TCR beta chains only, and without alpha or paired-chain data the features that could be detected were limited. Strong co-occurrence of HLA alleles, especially DR and DQ, made assigning TCR associations to individual alleles difficult. A later genetic analysis associated a missense DCLRE1C variant with V-gene and J-gene trimming of TCR beta chains, and an independent cohort replicated the association. A further reported finding was that TCR beta sequences accurately predicted the HLA-A and HLA-B alleles for most subjects in the first cohort. Because the 87-base-pair reads could not distinguish some IMGT-functional V segments, including TRBV6-2 and TRBV6-3, those segments were excluded. CMV serostatus was the only immune exposure information available for the cohort. A later analysis associated 15,000 or so TCR beta sequences with specific HLA alleles at a false discovery rate of 0.05. A later analysis found that TCR association rates varied across HLA loci, with DRB1 alleles showing the most associated TCRs and HLA-C alleles the fewest. According to the authors, the approach could potentially be generalized to other disease states and immunological phenotypes. Cytomegalovirus status was reported to be diagnosed by the classifier with high specificity and sensitivity in both the original and validation cohorts. Broadly in line with IMGT annotations, most TCR beta V segments showed up in productive rearrangements about 87% or about 30% of the time in an earlier analysis of a few hundred of the donors. Most TCR sequences were observed very rarely across donors, whereas some public TCRs were present in many individuals.

The rearranged segments are TRBV13 and TRBJ2-3, with TRBD2 matching 13 junction bases. This TCR derives from a woman between 25 and 40 years old in good health and CMV-seronegative. Sequenced sample: PBMCs. The DNA reads TGTGCCAGCAGCGGGGGGACTAGCGGGACCACAGATACGCAGTATTTT. Its amino acids are CASSGGTSGTTDTQYF. Beyond the CDR3, the reference TRBV13 and TRBJ2-3 genes provide the residues; the full variable domain reads: AAGVIQSPRHLIKEKRETATLKCYPIPRHDTVYWYQQGPGQDPQFLISFYEKMQSDKGSIPDRFSAQQFSDYHSELNMSSLELGDSALYFCASSGGTSGTTDTQYFGPGTRLTVL.